The rows below give T cell receptor beta chains drawn from one sample of a study of T cell repertoires in cytomegalovirus infection. TCRdb analysed the reads with MiXCR anew, one entry per CDR3 protein. The table shows about 530,000 distinct CDR3 sequences, with about 30% occurring only once. The sample was PBMCs. These receptors came from a human donor in good health (CMV status not recorded). Some clones in this sample may be carry-over from other donors' samples. Both conserved end residues are part of each CDR3. Each record gives: D gene, V gene, clone size, J gene, CDR3 protein, CDR3 DNA. The D gene is left open where the match is weak. Only part of the rows carry a size: once, few, many, or a class if the clone is expanded.

D: TRBD1
V: TRBV6-2/TRBV6-3
size: few
J: TRBJ1-1
CDR3: CASSHGQGGVNPEAFF
DNA: TGTGCCAGCAGTCACGGACAGGGTGGCGTAAACCCTGAAGCTTTCTTT

D: TRBD1
V: TRBV11-2
size: NA
J: TRBJ2-7
CDR3: CASSLETGRFEQYF
DNA: TGTGCCAGCAGCTTAGAGACAGGGCGCTTCGAGCAGTACTTC

D: TRBD2
V: TRBV7-6
size: many
J: TRBJ2-1
CDR3: CASSLASGSFNEQFF
DNA: TGTGCCAGCAGCTTGGCTAGCGGGAGTTTCAATGAGCAGTTCTTC

D: TRBD2
V: TRBV18
size: many
J: TRBJ2-1
CDR3: CASSPLGGRADGSSYNEQFF
DNA: TGTGCCAGCTCACCCCTGGGCGGGAGGGCCGATGGTTCCTCCTACAATGAGCAGTTCTTC

D: NA
V: TRBV6-8
size: NA
J: TRBJ1-5
CDR3: CASSLRALLNSNQPQHF
DNA: TGTGCCAGCAGTCTCCGGGCCCTCCTAAATAGCAATCAGCCCCAGCATTTT

D: NA
V: TRBV6-2/TRBV6-3
size: NA
J: TRBJ2-3
CDR3: CASSFLTRAASDTQYF
DNA: TGTGCCAGCAGTTTTCTAACTAGAGCCGCCTCAGATACGCAGTATTTT

D: TRBD2
V: TRBV6-6
size: few
J: TRBJ2-5
CDR3: CASEEPPTSGRWQETQYF
DNA: TGTGCCAGCGAAGAACCGCCGACTAGCGGGAGGTGGCAAGAGACCCAGTACTTC

D: TRBD2
V: TRBV29-1
size: NA
J: TRBJ2-2
CDR3: CSVMGLAGELKAGELFF
DNA: TGCAGCGTGATGGGACTAGCGGGAGAGTTGAAGGCCGGGGAGCTGTTTTTT

D: TRBD2
V: TRBV7-2
size: NA
J: TRBJ2-3
CDR3: CASASGAPMDTQYF
DNA: TGTGCCAGCGCAAGCGGGGCCCCCATGGATACGCAGTATTTT

D: NA
V: TRBV6-1
size: few
J: TRBJ1-5
CDR3: CASSEGVGLSNQPQHF
DNA: TGTGCCAGCAGTGAAGGGGTAGGTTTGAGCAATCAGCCCCAGCATTTT

D: TRBD2
V: TRBV28
size: NA
J: TRBJ2-1
CDR3: CASSFAGRAGNEQFF
DNA: TGTGCCAGCAGTTTCGCGGGGAGGGCCGGAAATGAGCAGTTCTTC

D: NA
V: TRBV6-1
size: many
J: TRBJ1-5
CDR3: CASTGHSNQPQHF
DNA: TGTGCCAGCACCGGGCATAGCAATCAGCCCCAGCATTTT

D: TRBD1
V: TRBV10-3
size: NA
J: TRBJ1-2
CDR3: CAISESGQYYGYTF
DNA: TGTGCCATCAGTGAGTCGGGACAGTACTATGGCTACACCTTC

D: NA
V: TRBV7-9
size: NA
J: TRBJ1-1
CDR3: CASSLRGGAGEAFF
DNA: TGTGCCAGCAGCTTAAGGGGGGGCGCGGGTGAAGCTTTCTTT

D: NA
V: TRBV6-2/TRBV6-3
size: many
J: TRBJ2-7
CDR3: CASRFGQSYEQYF
DNA: TGTGCCAGCAGATTTGGACAGAGCTACGAGCAGTACTTC

D: TRBD2
V: TRBV18
size: NA
J: TRBJ2-3
CDR3: CASSPPWTSGSGDTQYF
DNA: TGTGCCAGCTCACCACCGTGGACTAGCGGGAGCGGTGATACGCAGTATTTT

D: NA
V: TRBV19
size: few
J: TRBJ2-2
CDR3: CASSIRGSNTGELFF
DNA: TGTGCCAGTAGTATCCGGGGCTCGAACACCGGGGAGCTGTTTTTT

D: NA
V: TRBV7-2
size: many
J: TRBJ2-3
CDR3: CASSQSRADTQYF
DNA: TGTGCCAGCAGCCAATCTCGGGCAGATACGCAGTATTTT

D: TRBD2
V: TRBV6-8
size: once
J: TRBJ2-7
CDR3: CASSYRLAGGYEQYF
DNA: TGTGCCAGCAGTTATCGCCTAGCGGGAGGCTACGAGCAGTACTTC

D: NA
V: TRBV20-1
size: many
J: TRBJ2-7
CDR3: CSAKKNNYEQYF
DNA: TGCAGTGCTAAGAAGAATAACTACGAGCAGTACTTC

D: TRBD2
V: TRBV6-5
size: NA
J: TRBJ2-1
CDR3: CASSKGLLYNEQFF
DNA: TGTGCCAGCAGTAAGGGACTACTATACAATGAGCAGTTCTTC

D: TRBD2
V: TRBV5-4
size: NA
J: TRBJ2-1
CDR3: CASSLTSGSMGDEQFF
DNA: TGTGCCAGCAGCTTGACTAGCGGGAGTATGGGGGATGAGCAGTTCTTC

D: TRBD1
V: TRBV20-1
size: NA
J: TRBJ2-2
CDR3: CSAKSGTVTGELFF
DNA: TGCAGTGCTAAGTCCGGGACAGTCACCGGGGAGCTGTTTTTT

D: TRBD2
V: TRBV7-2
size: many
J: TRBJ2-3
CDR3: CASSPQREVTDTQYF
DNA: TGTGCCAGCAGCCCCCAGCGGGAGGTGACAGATACGCAGTATTTT

D: NA
V: TRBV6-2/TRBV6-3
size: NA
J: TRBJ2-5
CDR3: CASSRRPGTPGRETQYF
DNA: TGTGCCAGCAGCCGCAGACCCGGGACGCCAGGGAGAGAGACCCAGTACTTC

D: NA
V: TRBV20-1
size: NA
J: TRBJ2-1
CDR3: CSAREDYSSYNEQFF
DNA: TGCAGTGCTAGAGAAGACTATAGCTCCTACAATGAGCAGTTCTTC

D: NA
V: TRBV29-1
size: NA
J: TRBJ2-1
CDR3: CSVVAGSSSNEQFF
DNA: TGCAGCGTTGTAGCCGGGTCTTCATCCAATGAGCAGTTCTTC

D: NA
V: TRBV7-6
size: many
J: TRBJ1-3
CDR3: CASSGPGNTIYF
DNA: TGTGCCAGCAGCGGACCTGGAAACACCATATATTTT

D: NA
V: TRBV14
size: few
J: TRBJ2-7
CDR3: CASSQDWNNLYEQYF
DNA: TGTGCCAGCAGCCAAGATTGGAACAACCTTTACGAGCAGTACTTC

D: TRBD1
V: TRBV4-2
size: NA
J: TRBJ1-4
CDR3: CASSQGQGANEKLFF
DNA: TGTGCCAGCAGCCAAGGACAGGGAGCTAATGAAAAACTGTTTTTT

D: TRBD2
V: TRBV7-9
size: NA
J: TRBJ2-1
CDR3: CASSSVTSGVWISYNEQFF
DNA: TGTGCCAGCAGCTCCGTGACTAGCGGGGTGTGGATCTCCTACAATGAGCAGTTCTTC

D: TRBD1
V: TRBV2
size: NA
J: TRBJ1-2
CDR3: CASRGDSYYGYTF
DNA: TGTGCCAGCAGGGGGGACAGTTACTATGGCTACACCTTC

D: NA
V: TRBV19
size: NA
J: TRBJ1-5
CDR3: CASSTVGISNQPQHF
DNA: TGTGCCAGTAGTACAGTGGGGATTAGCAATCAGCCCCAGCATTTT

D: NA
V: TRBV7-2
size: many
J: TRBJ1-1
CDR3: CASSLTNSGSTEAFF
DNA: TGTGCCAGCAGCTTAACGAACAGTGGGTCAACTGAAGCTTTCTTT

D: NA
V: TRBV5-4
size: few
J: TRBJ2-1
CDR3: CASSRLGLNNEQFF
DNA: TGTGCCAGCAGCCGCCTGGGGCTCAACAATGAGCAGTTCTTC

D: TRBD1
V: TRBV5-6
size: NA
J: TRBJ1-1
CDR3: CASSSLEGANTEAFF
DNA: TGTGCCAGCAGCTCCCTCGAGGGGGCGAACACTGAAGCTTTCTTT

D: TRBD2
V: TRBV4-3
size: NA
J: TRBJ2-5
CDR3: CASSQDGSGRAPETQYF
DNA: TGCGCCAGCAGCCAAGACGGAAGCGGGAGGGCCCCAGAGACCCAGTACTTC

D: NA
V: TRBV27
size: NA
J: TRBJ2-2
CDR3: CASSLSRALNTGELFF
DNA: TGTGCCAGCAGTTTATCGAGGGCGCTGAACACCGGGGAGCTGTTTTTT

D: NA
V: TRBV7-3
size: many
J: TRBJ2-5
CDR3: CASSLNQQETQYF
DNA: TGTGCCAGCAGCTTAAATCAGCAAGAGACCCAGTACTTC

D: TRBD2
V: TRBV10-3
size: few
J: TRBJ2-2
CDR3: CAIRLAGDGELFF
DNA: TGTGCCATCAGACTAGCGGGAGACGGGGAGCTGTTTTTT

D: TRBD1
V: TRBV7-2
size: few
J: TRBJ1-1
CDR3: CASSLVGTGDTEAFF
DNA: TGTGCCAGCAGCTTAGTCGGGACAGGGGACACTGAAGCTTTCTTT

D: TRBD1
V: TRBV5-1
size: NA
J: TRBJ1-1
CDR3: CASSLDRGRAEAFF
DNA: TGCGCCAGCAGCTTGGACAGGGGGCGAGCTGAAGCTTTCTTT

D: TRBD2
V: TRBV7-2
size: many
J: TRBJ2-5
CDR3: CASSITSDLGGTQYF
DNA: TGTGCCAGCAGCATTACTAGCGATCTAGGTGGGACCCAGTACTTC

D: TRBD2
V: TRBV29-1
size: NA
J: TRBJ2-1
CDR3: CSVVGTSNEQFF
DNA: TGCAGCGTCGTTGGGACTAGCAATGAGCAGTTCTTC

D: NA
V: TRBV2
size: few
J: TRBJ2-7
CDR3: CASSLGRSTYEQYF
DNA: TGTGCCAGCAGTCTGGGACGGAGCACCTACGAGCAGTACTTC

D: TRBD1
V: TRBV4-1
size: NA
J: TRBJ2-2
CDR3: CASSPHRGGTGELFF
DNA: TGCGCCAGCAGCCCACACAGGGGTGGGACCGGGGAGCTGTTTTTT

D: TRBD1
V: TRBV5-4
size: few
J: TRBJ2-5
CDR3: CASSNTGGGGQETQYF
DNA: TGTGCCAGCAGCAATACAGGGGGCGGAGGGCAAGAGACCCAGTACTTC

D: TRBD1
V: TRBV19
size: many
J: TRBJ1-6
CDR3: CASSSGGPGISPLHF
DNA: TGTGCCAGTAGTTCAGGGGGACCGGGGATTTCACCCCTCCACTTT

D: TRBD2
V: TRBV7-8
size: NA
J: TRBJ2-7
CDR3: CASSPTFLAGRGEQYF
DNA: TGTGCCAGCAGCCCTACCTTTCTAGCGGGCCGAGGGGAGCAGTACTTC

D: NA
V: TRBV29-1
size: NA
J: TRBJ1-2
CDR3: CSVEDGVYGYTF
DNA: TGCAGCGTTGAGGACGGTGTCTATGGCTACACCTTC

D: TRBD2
V: TRBV29-1
size: NA
J: TRBJ2-1
CDR3: CSVVLLAGYNEQFF
DNA: TGCAGCGTTGTTTTACTAGCGGGTTACAATGAGCAGTTCTTC

D: NA
V: TRBV27
size: NA
J: TRBJ2-2
CDR3: CASSHRPYTGELFF
DNA: TGTGCCAGCAGCCACCGACCCTACACCGGGGAGCTGTTTTTT

D: TRBD2
V: TRBV7-9
size: few
J: TRBJ2-7
CDR3: CASSFETSGTYEQYF
DNA: TGTGCCAGCAGCTTCGAAACTAGCGGCACCTACGAGCAGTACTTC